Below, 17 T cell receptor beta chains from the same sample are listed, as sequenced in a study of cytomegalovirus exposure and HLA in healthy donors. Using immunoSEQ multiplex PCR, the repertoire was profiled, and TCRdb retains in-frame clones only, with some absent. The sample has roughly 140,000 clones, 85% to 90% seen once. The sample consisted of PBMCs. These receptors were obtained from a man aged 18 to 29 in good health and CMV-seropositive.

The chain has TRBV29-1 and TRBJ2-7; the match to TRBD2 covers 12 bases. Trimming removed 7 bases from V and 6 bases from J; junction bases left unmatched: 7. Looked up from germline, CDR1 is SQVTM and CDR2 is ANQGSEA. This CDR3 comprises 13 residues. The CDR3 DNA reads TGCAGCGCCCAGACTAGCGGGAGCGGCGAGCAGTACTTC. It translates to CSAQTSGSGEQYF.

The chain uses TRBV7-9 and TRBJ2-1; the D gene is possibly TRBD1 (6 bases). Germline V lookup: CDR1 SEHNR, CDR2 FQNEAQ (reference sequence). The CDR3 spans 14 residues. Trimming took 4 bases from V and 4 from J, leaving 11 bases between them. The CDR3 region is CASSSTGLYNEQFF. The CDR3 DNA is TGTGCCAGCAGCTCTACAGGGTTGTACAATGAGCAGTTCTTC.

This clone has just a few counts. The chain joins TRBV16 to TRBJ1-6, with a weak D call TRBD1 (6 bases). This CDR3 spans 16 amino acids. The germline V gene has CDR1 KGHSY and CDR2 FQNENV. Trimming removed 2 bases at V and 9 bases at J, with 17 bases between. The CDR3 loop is CASSQVPGHRSSPLHF. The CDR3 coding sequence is TGTGCCAGCAGCCAAGTCCCGGGACATCGTTCTTCACCCCTCCACTTT.

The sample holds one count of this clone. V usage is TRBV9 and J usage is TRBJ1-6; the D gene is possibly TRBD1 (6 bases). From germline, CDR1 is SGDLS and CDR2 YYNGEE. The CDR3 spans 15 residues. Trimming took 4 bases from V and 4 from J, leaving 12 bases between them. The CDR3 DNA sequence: TGTGCCAGCAGCCCCCAAAGGGGGTATAATTCACCCCTCCACTTT. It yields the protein CASSPQRGYNSPLHF.

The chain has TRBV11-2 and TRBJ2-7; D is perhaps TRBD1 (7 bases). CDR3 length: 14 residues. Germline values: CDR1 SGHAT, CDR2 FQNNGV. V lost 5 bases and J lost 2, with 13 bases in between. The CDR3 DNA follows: TGTGCCAGCAGCCCAGGGGGGAGACCCTACGAGCAGTACTTC. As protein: CASSPGGRPYEQYF.

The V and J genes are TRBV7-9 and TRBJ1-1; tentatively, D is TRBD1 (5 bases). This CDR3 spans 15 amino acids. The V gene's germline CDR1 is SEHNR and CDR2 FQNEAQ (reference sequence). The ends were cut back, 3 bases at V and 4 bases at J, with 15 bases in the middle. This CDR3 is CASSLRSRGGTEAFF. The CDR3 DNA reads TGTGCCAGCAGCTTGAGGAGTCGGGGGGGCACTGAAGCTTTCTTT.

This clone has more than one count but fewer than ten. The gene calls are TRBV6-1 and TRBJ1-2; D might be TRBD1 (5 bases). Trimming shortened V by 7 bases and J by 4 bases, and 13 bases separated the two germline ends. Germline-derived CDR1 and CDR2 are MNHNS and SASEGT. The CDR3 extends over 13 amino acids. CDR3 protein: CASTGRGVYGYTF. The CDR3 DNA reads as TGTGCCAGCACTGGGAGGGGCGTCTATGGCTACACCTTC.

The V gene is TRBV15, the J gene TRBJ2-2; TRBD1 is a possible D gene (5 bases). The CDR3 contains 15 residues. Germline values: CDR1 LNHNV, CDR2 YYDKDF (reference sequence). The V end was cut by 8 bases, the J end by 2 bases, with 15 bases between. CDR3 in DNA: TGTGCCACCTCCGGGCAGGGCGATAACACCGGGGAGCTGTTTTTT. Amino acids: CATSGQGDNTGELFF.

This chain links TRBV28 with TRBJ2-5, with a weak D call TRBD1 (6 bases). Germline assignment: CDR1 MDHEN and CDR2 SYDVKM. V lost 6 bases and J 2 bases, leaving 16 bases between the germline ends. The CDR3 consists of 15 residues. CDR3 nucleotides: TGTGCCAGCAGGATCATAGGGGGAAGACAAGAGACCCAGTACTTC. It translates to CASRIIGGRQETQYF.

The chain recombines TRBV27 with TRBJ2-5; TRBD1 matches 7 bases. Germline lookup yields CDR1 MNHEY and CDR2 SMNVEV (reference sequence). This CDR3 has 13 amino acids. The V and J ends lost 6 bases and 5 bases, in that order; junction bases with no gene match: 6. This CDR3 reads CASRTQGLETQYF. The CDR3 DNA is TGTGCCAGCAGAACACAGGGGTTGGAGACCCAGTACTTC.

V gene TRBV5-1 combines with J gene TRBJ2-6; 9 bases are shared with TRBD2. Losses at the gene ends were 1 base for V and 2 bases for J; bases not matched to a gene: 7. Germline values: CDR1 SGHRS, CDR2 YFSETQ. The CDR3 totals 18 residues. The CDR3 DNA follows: TGCGCCAGCAGCTTGTATCTAGCGGGATCGGCTGGGGCCAACGTCCTGACTTTC. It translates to CASSLYLAGSAGANVLTF.

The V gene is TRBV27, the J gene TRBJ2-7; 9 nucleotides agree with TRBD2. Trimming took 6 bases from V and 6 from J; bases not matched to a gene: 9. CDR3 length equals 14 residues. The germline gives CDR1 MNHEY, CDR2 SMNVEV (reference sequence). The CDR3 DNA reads TGTGCCAGCAGAGGGGCGGGAGGGCCCCTCGAGCAGTACTTC. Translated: CASRGAGGPLEQYF.

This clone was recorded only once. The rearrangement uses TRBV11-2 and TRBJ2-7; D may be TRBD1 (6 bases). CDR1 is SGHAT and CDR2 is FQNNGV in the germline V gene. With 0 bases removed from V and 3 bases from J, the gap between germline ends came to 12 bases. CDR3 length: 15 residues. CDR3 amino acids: CASSLEAGERYEQYF. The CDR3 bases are TGTGCCAGCAGCTTAGAGGCAGGGGAACGCTACGAGCAGTACTTC.

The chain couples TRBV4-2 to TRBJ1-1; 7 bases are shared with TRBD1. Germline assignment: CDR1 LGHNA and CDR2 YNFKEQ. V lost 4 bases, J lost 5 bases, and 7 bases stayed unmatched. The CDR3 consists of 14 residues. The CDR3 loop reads CASSRKGAGTEAFF. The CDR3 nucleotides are TGTGCCAGCAGCCGGAAGGGGGCTGGGACTGAAGCTTTCTTT.

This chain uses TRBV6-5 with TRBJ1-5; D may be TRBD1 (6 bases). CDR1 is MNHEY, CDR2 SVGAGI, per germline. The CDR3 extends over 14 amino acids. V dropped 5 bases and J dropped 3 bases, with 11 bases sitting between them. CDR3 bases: TGTGCCAGCAGTCCAAGGGGGTTCAATCAGCCCCAGCATTTT. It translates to CASSPRGFNQPQHF.

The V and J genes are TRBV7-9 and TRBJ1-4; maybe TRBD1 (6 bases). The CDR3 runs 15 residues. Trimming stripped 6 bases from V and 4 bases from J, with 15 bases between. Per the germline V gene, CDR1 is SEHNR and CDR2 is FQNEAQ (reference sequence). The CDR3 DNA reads TGTGCCAGCAGACTCGGGGGGGCAGGTAATGAAAAACTGTTTTTT. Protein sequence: CASRLGGAGNEKLFF.

The CDR3 sequence: CAWTRGGDTEAFF. The CDR3 DNA reads TGTGCCTGGACCAGGGGTGGGGACACTGAAGCTTTCTTT. V is TRBV30 and J is TRBJ1-1, with D tentatively TRBD1 (6 bases). Trimming stripped 4 bases from V and 3 bases from J, with 12 bases between. The CDR3 is made up of 13 amino acids. Germline CDR1 reads GTSNPN; CDR2 reads SVGIG (reference sequence). The full variable domain, with the rest looked up from reference TRBV30 and TRBJ1-1, is SQTIHQWPATLVQPVGSPLSLECTVEGTSNPNLYWYRQAAGRGLQLLFYSVGIGQISSEVPQNLSASRPQDRQFILSSKKLLLSDSGFYLCAWTRGGDTEAFFGQGTRLTVV.